The rows below give T cell receptor beta chains drawn from one sample of a study of blood T cell repertoires in COVID-19. Sequenced by immunoSEQ multiplex PCR; TCRdb stores in-frame clones only, minus some. The data show about 360,000 clones, around 86% seen once. Sequenced: peripheral blood. These receptors originate from a human donor in a cohort sampled during active COVID-19. Both conserved end residues are part of each CDR3. Each record gives: D gene, clone size, J gene, V gene, CDR3 protein, CDR3 DNA. D genes are given only for firm matches. The size field is filled for only some rows; it gives once, few, many or a size class.

>TRBD2|NA|TRBJ2-1|TRBV7-9
CASSLDGGAVNEQFF
TGTGCCAGCAGCCTGGACGGGGGGGCGGTCAATGAGCAGTTCTTC
>NA|NA|TRBJ1-1|TRBV18
CASSGGPNTEAFF
TGTGCCAGCTCAGGGGGCCCTAACACTGAAGCTTTCTTT
>TRBD1|NA|TRBJ2-7|TRBV28
CASTIQGAGYEQYF
TGTGCCAGCACCATACAGGGGGCAGGTTACGAGCAGTACTTC
>NA|NA|TRBJ2-5|TRBV5-1
CASSLFSQETQYF
TGCGCCAGCAGCTTGTTCAGCCAAGAGACCCAGTACTTC
>TRBD2|NA|TRBJ2-5|TRBV9
CASSAGERDQETQYF
TGTGCCAGCAGTGCGGGGGAGCGGGACCAAGAGACCCAGTACTTC
>TRBD1|once|TRBJ1-4|TRBV6-5
CASSISGQGFEKLFF
TGTGCCAGCAGTATCTCGGGACAGGGATTCGAAAAACTGTTTTTT
>NA|once|TRBJ1-3|TRBV19
CASTREPFSGNTIYF
TGTGCCAGTACCCGGGAGCCCTTCTCTGGAAACACCATATATTTT
>TRBD1|NA|TRBJ2-1|TRBV7-8
CASSPDRDNEQFF
TGTGCCAGCAGCCCGGACAGGGACAATGAGCAGTTCTTC
>NA|NA|TRBJ1-4|TRBV7-9
CASTFTGGSNEKLFF
TGTGCCAGCACCTTCACGGGTGGTTCTAATGAAAAACTGTTTTTT
>NA|NA|TRBJ1-4|TRBV30
CAWSVLGGQVFEKLFF
TGTGCCTGGAGTGTACTCGGGGGGCAGGTTTTTGAAAAACTGTTTTTT
>TRBD2|NA|TRBJ2-5|TRBV20-1
CSASIAGGLSETQYF
TGCAGTGCTAGTATAGCGGGGGGGCTGTCAGAGACCCAGTACTTC
>TRBD1|NA|TRBJ2-5|TRBV9
CASSVAGQGETQYF
TGTGCCAGCAGCGTAGCCGGACAGGGGGAGACCCAGTACTTC
>TRBD2|NA|TRBJ2-3|TRBV6-4
CASSDLHRTSGRGTDTQYF
TGTGCCAGCAGTGACTTGCATAGGACTAGCGGGAGAGGGACAGATACGCAGTATTTT
>NA|NA|TRBJ2-7|TRBV11-2
CASSLVVSSYEQYF
TGTGCCAGCAGCTTAGTTGTGAGCTCCTACGAGCAGTACTTC